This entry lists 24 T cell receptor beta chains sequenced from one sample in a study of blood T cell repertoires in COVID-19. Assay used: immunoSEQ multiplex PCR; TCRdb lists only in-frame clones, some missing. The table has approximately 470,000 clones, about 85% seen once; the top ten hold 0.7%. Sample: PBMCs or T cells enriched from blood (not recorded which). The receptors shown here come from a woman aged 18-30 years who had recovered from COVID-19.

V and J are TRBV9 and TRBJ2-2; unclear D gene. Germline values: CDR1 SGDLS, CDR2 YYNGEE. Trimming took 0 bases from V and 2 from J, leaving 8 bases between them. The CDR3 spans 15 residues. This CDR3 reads CASSVGLSNTGELFF. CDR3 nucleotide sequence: TGTGCCAGCAGCGTAGGCCTATCAAACACCGGGGAGCTGTTTTTT.

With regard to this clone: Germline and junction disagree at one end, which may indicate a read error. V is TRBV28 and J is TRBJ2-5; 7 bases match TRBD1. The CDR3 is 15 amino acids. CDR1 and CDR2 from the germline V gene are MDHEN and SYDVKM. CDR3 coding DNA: TGTGTCAGCAGTTTCTGGACAGGCCTTCAAGAGACCCAGTACTTC. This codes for CVSSFWTGLQETQYF.

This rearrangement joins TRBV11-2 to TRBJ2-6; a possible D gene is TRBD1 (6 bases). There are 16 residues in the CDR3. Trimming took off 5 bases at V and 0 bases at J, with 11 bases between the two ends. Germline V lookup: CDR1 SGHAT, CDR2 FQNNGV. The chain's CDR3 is CASSRDRTSGANVLTF. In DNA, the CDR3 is TGTGCCAGCAGCCGAGACAGGACCTCTGGGGCCAACGTCCTGACTTTC.

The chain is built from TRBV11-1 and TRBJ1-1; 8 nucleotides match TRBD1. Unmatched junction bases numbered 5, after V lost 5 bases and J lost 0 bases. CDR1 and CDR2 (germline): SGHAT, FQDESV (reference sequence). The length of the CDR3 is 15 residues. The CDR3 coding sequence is TGTGCCAGCAGCCTAAGACAGGGGATGAACACTGAAGCTTTCTTT. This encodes CASSLRQGMNTEAFF.

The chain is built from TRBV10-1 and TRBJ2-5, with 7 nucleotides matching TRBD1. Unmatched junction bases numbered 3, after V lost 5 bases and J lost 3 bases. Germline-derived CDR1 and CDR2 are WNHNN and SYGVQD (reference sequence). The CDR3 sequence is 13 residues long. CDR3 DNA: TGCGCCAGCAGTATCGACAGGGAAGAGACCCAGTACTTC. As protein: CASSIDREETQYF.

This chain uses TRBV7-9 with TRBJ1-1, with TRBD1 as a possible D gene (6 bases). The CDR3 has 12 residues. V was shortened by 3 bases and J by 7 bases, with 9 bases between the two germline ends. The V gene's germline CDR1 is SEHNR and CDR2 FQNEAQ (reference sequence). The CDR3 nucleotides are TGTGCCAGCAGCTTCCGGACAGTTGAAGCTTTCTTT. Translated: CASSFRTVEAFF. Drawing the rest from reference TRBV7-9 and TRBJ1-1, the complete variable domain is DTGVSQNPRHKITKRGQNVTFRCDPISEHNRLYWYRQTLGQGPEFLTYFQNEAQLEKSRLLSDRFSAERPKGSFSTLEIQRTEQGDSAMYLCASSFRTVEAFFGQGTRLTVV.

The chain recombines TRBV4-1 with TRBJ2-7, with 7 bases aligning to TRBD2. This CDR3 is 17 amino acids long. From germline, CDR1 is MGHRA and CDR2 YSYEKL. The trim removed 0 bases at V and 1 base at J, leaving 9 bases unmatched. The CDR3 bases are TGCGCCAGCAGCCAAGAACCTGGCGGGGGTTCTTCCTACGAGCAGTACTTC. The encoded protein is CASSQEPGGGSSYEQYF.

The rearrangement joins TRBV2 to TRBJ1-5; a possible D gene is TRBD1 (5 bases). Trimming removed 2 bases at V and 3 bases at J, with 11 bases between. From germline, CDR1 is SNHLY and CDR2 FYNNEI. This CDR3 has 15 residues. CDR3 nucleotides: TGTGCCAGCAGTGAACGAACAGGTTTCAATCAGCCCCAGCATTTT. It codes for CASSERTGFNQPQHF. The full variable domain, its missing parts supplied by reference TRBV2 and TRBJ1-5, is EPEVTQTPSHQVTQMGQEVILRCVPISNHLYFYWYRQILGQKVEFLVSFYNNEISEKSEIFDDQFSVERPDGSNFTLKIRSTKLEDSAMYFCASSERTGFNQPQHFGDGTRLSIL.

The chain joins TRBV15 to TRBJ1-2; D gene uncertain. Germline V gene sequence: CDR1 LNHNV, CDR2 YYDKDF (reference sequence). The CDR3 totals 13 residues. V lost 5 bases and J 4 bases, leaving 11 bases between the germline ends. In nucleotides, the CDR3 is TGTGCCACCAGCCCGATCGGGAGCTATGGCTACACCTTC. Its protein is CATSPIGSYGYTF.

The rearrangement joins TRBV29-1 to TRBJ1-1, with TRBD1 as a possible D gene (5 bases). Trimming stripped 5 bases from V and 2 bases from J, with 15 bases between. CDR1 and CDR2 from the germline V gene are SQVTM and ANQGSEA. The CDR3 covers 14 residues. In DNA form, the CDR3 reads TGCAGCGTTCAATCGGGACTGCGAAACACTGAAGCTTTCTTT. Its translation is CSVQSGLRNTEAFF.

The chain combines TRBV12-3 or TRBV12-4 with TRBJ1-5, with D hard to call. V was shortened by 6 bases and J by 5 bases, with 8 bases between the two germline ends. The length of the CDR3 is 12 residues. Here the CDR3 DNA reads TGTGCCAGCAGCTCCCGAGATCAGCCCCAGCATTTT. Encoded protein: CASSSRDQPQHF.

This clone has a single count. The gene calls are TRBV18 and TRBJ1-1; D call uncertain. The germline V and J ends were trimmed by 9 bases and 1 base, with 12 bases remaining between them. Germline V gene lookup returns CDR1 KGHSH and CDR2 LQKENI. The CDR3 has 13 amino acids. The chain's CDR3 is CASLGDRNTEAFF. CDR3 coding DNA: TGTGCCAGTCTAGGCGATAGGAACACTGAAGCTTTCTTT.

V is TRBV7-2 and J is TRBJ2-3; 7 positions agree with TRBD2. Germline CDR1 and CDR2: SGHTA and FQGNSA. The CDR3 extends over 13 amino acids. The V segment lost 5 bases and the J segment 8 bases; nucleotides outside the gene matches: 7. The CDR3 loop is CASSGILATTQYF. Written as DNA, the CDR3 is TGTGCCAGCAGCGGAATACTAGCGACTACGCAGTATTTT.

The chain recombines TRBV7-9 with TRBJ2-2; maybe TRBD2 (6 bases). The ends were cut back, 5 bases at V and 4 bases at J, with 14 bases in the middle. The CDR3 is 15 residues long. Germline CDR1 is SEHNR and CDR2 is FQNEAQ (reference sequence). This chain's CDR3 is CASSPGTGGTGELFF. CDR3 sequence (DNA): TGTGCCAGCAGCCCCGGGACTGGGGGCACCGGGGAGCTGTTTTTT.

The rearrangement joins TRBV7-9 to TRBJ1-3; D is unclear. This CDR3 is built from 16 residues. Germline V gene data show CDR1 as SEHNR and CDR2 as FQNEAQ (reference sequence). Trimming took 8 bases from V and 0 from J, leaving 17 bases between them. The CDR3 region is CASPQFSPFSGNTIYF. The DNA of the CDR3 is TGTGCCAGCCCACAGTTTAGTCCTTTCTCTGGAAACACCATATATTTT. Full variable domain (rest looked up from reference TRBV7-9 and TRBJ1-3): DTGVSQNPRHKITKRGQNVTFRCDPISEHNRLYWYRQTLGQGPEFLTYFQNEAQLEKSRLLSDRFSAERPKGSFSTLEIQRTEQGDSAMYLCASPQFSPFSGNTIYFGEGSWLTVV.

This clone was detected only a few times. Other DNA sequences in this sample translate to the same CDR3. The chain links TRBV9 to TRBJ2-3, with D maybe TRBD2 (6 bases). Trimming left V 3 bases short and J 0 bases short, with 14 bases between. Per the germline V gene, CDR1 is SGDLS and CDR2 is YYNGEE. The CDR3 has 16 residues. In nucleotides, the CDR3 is TGTGCCAGCAGCGCCGGGACTTCACCTAGCACAGATACGCAGTATTTT. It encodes CASSAGTSPSTDTQYF.

The CDR3 DNA is TGTGCCAGCAGCCAAGAGGGTCTGTTAACGGACAGAAACTATGGCTACACCTTC. Residues: CASSQEGLLTDRNYGYTF. The rearrangement joins TRBV3-1 (or the pseudogene TRBV3-2) to TRBJ1-2, with D perhaps TRBD1 (6 bases). Per germline, CDR1 LGHDT and CDR2 YNNKEL (reference sequence). V gave up 0 bases and J gave up 2 bases, with 19 bases separating them. CDR3 size: 18 residues.

The CDR3 loop reads CASSMRTASNQPQHF. Written as DNA, the CDR3 is TGTGCCAGTAGTATGAGGACAGCTAGCAATCAGCCCCAGCATTTT. V usage is TRBV19 and J usage is TRBJ1-5; TRBD1 might be the D (6 bases). V lost 3 bases and J lost 0, with 9 bases in between. Germline V CDR1 and CDR2: LNHDA, SQIVND (reference sequence). The CDR3 is 15 amino acids.

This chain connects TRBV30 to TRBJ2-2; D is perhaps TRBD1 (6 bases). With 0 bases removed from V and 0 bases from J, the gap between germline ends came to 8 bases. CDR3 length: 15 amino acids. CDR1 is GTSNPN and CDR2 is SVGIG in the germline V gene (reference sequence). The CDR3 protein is CAWSVHRANTGELFF. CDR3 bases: TGTGCCTGGAGTGTACACAGGGCGAACACCGGGGAGCTGTTTTTT.

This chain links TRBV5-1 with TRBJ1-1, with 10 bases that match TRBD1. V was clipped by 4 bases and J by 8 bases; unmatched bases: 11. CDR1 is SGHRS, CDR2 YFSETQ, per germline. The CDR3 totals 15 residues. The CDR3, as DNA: TGCGCCAGCAGCCTGGGACAGGGGACAGATCTGGAAGCTTTCTTT. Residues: CASSLGQGTDLEAFF.

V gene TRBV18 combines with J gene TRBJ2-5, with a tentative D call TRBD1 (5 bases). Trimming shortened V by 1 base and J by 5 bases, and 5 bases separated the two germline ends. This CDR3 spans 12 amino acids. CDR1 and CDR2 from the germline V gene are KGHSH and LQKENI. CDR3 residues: CASSPQGETQYF. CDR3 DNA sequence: TGTGCCAGCTCACCACAGGGGGAGACCCAGTACTTC.

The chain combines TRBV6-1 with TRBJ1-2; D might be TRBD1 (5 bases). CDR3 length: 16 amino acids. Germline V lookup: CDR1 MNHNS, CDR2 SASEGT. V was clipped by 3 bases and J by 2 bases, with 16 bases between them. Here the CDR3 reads CASSEVSGGENYGYTF. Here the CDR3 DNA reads TGTGCCAGCAGTGAGGTCAGTGGAGGGGAAAACTATGGCTACACCTTC.

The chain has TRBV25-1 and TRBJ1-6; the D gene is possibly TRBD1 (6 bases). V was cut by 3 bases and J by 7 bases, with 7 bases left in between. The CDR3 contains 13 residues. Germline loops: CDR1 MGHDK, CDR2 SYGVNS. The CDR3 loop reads CASSDRGNSPLHF. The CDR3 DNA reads TGTGCCAGCAGTGACAGGGGAAATTCACCCCTCCACTTT.

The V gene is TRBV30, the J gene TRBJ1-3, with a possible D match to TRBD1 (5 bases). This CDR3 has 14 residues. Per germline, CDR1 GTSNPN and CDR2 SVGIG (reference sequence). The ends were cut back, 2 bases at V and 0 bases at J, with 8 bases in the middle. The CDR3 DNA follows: TGTGCCTGGAGTCGGGGGAGCTCTGGAAACACCATATATTTT. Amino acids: CAWSRGSSGNTIYF.